This T cell receptor (beta chain) was sequenced for a study of cytotoxic CD8 clonotypes in ibrutinib-treated CLL. Overall study findings and caveats: At the start, clonality exceeded age-matched healthy donors and followed circulating CD8+ T-cell counts.

Sequenced by immunoSEQ multiplex PCR; TCRdb stores in-frame clones only, minus some. The repertoire consists of a few hundred thousand clones, with about 61% occurring once and the leading ten covering 5% to 6.5%. The table lists this clone with a few counts. The antigen is not known. The CDR3 is made up of 12 amino acids. Deletions cut 0 bases from V and 3 bases from J, with 6 bases between. Germline-derived CDR1 and CDR2 are SQVTM and ANQGSEA. Source: PBMCs, taken after 36 months of ibrutinib treatment. The genes are TRBV29-1 and TRBJ2-7; D uncertain. This TCR was sampled from a human donor with chronic lymphocytic leukemia. The CDR3: CSVEDLSYEQYF. The CDR3 nucleotides are TGCAGCGTTGAAGATCTCAGCTACGAGCAGTACTTC.